The rows below give T cell receptor beta chains drawn from one sample of a study of T cell repertoires in cytomegalovirus infection. TCRdb independently ran MiXCR on the reads; one entry per CDR3 protein. The sample holds some 940,000 distinct CDR3 sequences, more than 25% seen once. Their cognate antigens are unknown. The sample in question was cultured CD8+ T cells from PBMCs, obtained from culture after CMV antigen stimulation. The receptors derive from a human donor in good health (CMV status not recorded). Some clones in this sample may be carry-over from other donors' samples. The CDR3 runs from the conserved cysteine through the conserved F or W. D genes are given only for firm matches. Rows may omit the clone size; those that give it use once, few, many or a size class.

clone size: few; D gene: NA; V gene: TRBV27; J gene: TRBJ2-3; CDR3 DNA: TGTGCCAGCAGTCTCTACCCGGATTCAGATACGCAGTATTTT; CDR3 protein: CASSLYPDSDTQYF
clone size: many; D gene: TRBD2; V gene: TRBV7-6; J gene: TRBJ2-3; CDR3 DNA: TGTGCCAGCAGCTTTAGCGGGGGAGGTACAGATACGCAGTATTTT; CDR3 protein: CASSFSGGGTDTQYF
clone size: few; D gene: TRBD1; V gene: TRBV10-3; J gene: TRBJ2-2; CDR3 DNA: TGTGCCATCACCCACAGGGGGAACACCGGGGAGCTGTTTTTT; CDR3 protein: CAITHRGNTGELFF
clone size: many; D gene: TRBD1; V gene: TRBV7-9; J gene: TRBJ1-4; CDR3 DNA: TGTGCCAGCAGCCGGGGACAGAGAAATGAAAAACTGTTTTTT; CDR3 protein: CASSRGQRNEKLFF
clone size: many; D gene: NA; V gene: TRBV7-2; J gene: TRBJ2-4; CDR3 DNA: TGTGCCAGCAGCCATATGGTGGTTCACTCTGGGGACATTCAGTACTTC; CDR3 protein: CASSHMVVHSGDIQYF
clone size: few; D gene: TRBD1; V gene: TRBV2; J gene: TRBJ2-3; CDR3 DNA: TGTGCCAGCAGTGAAGCGGGACAGACTAGCACAGATACGCAGTATTTT; CDR3 protein: CASSEAGQTSTDTQYF
clone size: NA; D gene: NA; V gene: TRBV6-6; J gene: TRBJ1-1; CDR3 DNA: TGTGCCAGCAGTTACTCGATTCCAGCCACGAACACTGAAGCTTTCTTT; CDR3 protein: CASSYSIPATNTEAFF
clone size: many; D gene: TRBD1; V gene: TRBV7-2; J gene: TRBJ2-3; CDR3 DNA: TGTGCCAGCAGCCCAGGGACAGGGGGCCTTCCGCGCACAGATACGCAGTATTTT; CDR3 protein: CASSPGTGGLPRTDTQYF
clone size: NA; D gene: NA; V gene: TRBV6-1; J gene: TRBJ2-7; CDR3 DNA: TGTGCCAGCAGTTTCTCCCCGGGACGGTCCTACGAGCAGTACTTC; CDR3 protein: CASSFSPGRSYEQYF
clone size: NA; D gene: TRBD2; V gene: TRBV2; J gene: TRBJ2-4; CDR3 DNA: TGTGCCAGCAGTGAGGTTCGGCGGGGGGCCACAGTTGAGGAGGCCAAAAACATTCAGTACTTC; CDR3 protein: CASSEVRRGATVEEAKNIQYF
clone size: few; D gene: TRBD1; V gene: TRBV7-2; J gene: TRBJ1-3; CDR3 DNA: TGTGCCAGCAGCAAGTCGAGACAGGGGGCCTCTGGAAACACCATATATTTT; CDR3 protein: CASSKSRQGASGNTIYF
clone size: NA; D gene: NA; V gene: TRBV6-8; J gene: TRBJ2-7; CDR3 DNA: TGTGCCAACAGAGGGTCCCCGGGACGGGCAGAAGCCTACGAGCAGTACTTC; CDR3 protein: CANRGSPGRAEAYEQYF
clone size: many; D gene: NA; V gene: TRBV19; J gene: TRBJ1-1; CDR3 DNA: TGTGCCAGCATCAGGGGCACTGAAGCTTTCTTT; CDR3 protein: CASIRGTEAFF
clone size: few; D gene: TRBD1; V gene: TRBV4-2; J gene: TRBJ2-7; CDR3 DNA: TGTGCCAGCAGCCAAGATAGGGGGACAGGGGGCTACGAGCAGTACTTC; CDR3 protein: CASSQDRGTGGYEQYF
clone size: once; D gene: NA; V gene: TRBV12-3/TRBV12-4; J gene: TRBJ1-3; CDR3 DNA: TGTGCCAGCAGCGACAGTACGTCTGGAAACACCATATATTTT; CDR3 protein: CASSDSTSGNTIYF
clone size: few; D gene: NA; V gene: TRBV27; J gene: TRBJ2-1; CDR3 DNA: TGTGCCAGCAGTTTTAGGGCAAGCTCCTACAATGAGCAGTTCTTC; CDR3 protein: CASSFRASSYNEQFF
clone size: few; D gene: TRBD1; V gene: TRBV7-8; J gene: TRBJ2-1; CDR3 DNA: TGTGCCAGCAGCCCGTGGGGACAGGGGGAGAATGAGCAGTTCTTC; CDR3 protein: CASSPWGQGENEQFF
clone size: few; D gene: TRBD1; V gene: TRBV6-5; J gene: TRBJ1-6; CDR3 DNA: TGTGCCAGCAGTCCGGGACAGGGAGTTTCACCCCTCCACTTT; CDR3 protein: CASSPGQGVSPLHF
clone size: NA; D gene: NA; V gene: TRBV28; J gene: TRBJ1-2; CDR3 DNA: TGTGCCAGCAGTCCCATACAGGGATTCTATGGCTACACCTTC; CDR3 protein: CASSPIQGFYGYTF
clone size: few; D gene: NA; V gene: TRBV6-2/TRBV6-3; J gene: TRBJ2-1; CDR3 DNA: TGTGCCAGCAGTTACATGGGGAGCCTTAAGAATGAGCAGTTCTTC; CDR3 protein: CASSYMGSLKNEQFF
clone size: many; D gene: NA; V gene: TRBV4-2; J gene: TRBJ2-5; CDR3 DNA: TGTGCCAGCAGCCAACTTTGGTGGGAGGAGACCCAGTACTTC; CDR3 protein: CASSQLWWEETQYF
clone size: many; D gene: NA; V gene: TRBV12-3/TRBV12-4; J gene: TRBJ1-1; CDR3 DNA: TGTGCCAGCAGTTCCTCAGGAGGGCCCCCTGAAGCTTTCTTT; CDR3 protein: CASSSSGGPPEAFF
clone size: NA; D gene: NA; V gene: TRBV20-1; J gene: TRBJ1-5; CDR3 DNA: TGCAGTGCTAGATCGGACGGTAGCAATCAGCCCCAGCATTTT; CDR3 protein: CSARSDGSNQPQHF
clone size: NA; D gene: NA; V gene: TRBV9; J gene: TRBJ2-3; CDR3 DNA: TGTGCCAGCAGCGTAGTTGGCGGAATGAGCACAGATACGCAGTATTTT; CDR3 protein: CASSVVGGMSTDTQYF
clone size: NA; D gene: NA; V gene: TRBV18; J gene: TRBJ1-2; CDR3 DNA: TGTGCCAGCTCACAAACAGAGGCGAGAGGCTACACCTTC; CDR3 protein: CASSQTEARGYTF
clone size: few; D gene: TRBD1; V gene: TRBV7-9; J gene: TRBJ2-7; CDR3 DNA: TGTGCCAGCAGCGTCGGGACAGGGAGGACCTACGAGCAGTACTTC; CDR3 protein: CASSVGTGRTYEQYF
clone size: NA; D gene: TRBD1; V gene: TRBV20-1; J gene: TRBJ1-1; CDR3 DNA: TGCAGTGCTCGGGACAGGGCGAACACTGAAGCTTTCTTT; CDR3 protein: CSARDRANTEAFF
clone size: many; D gene: NA; V gene: TRBV6-1; J gene: TRBJ1-1; CDR3 DNA: TGTGCCAGCTACGACCCAAGACAGATTGAAGCTTTCTTT; CDR3 protein: CASYDPRQIEAFF
clone size: NA; D gene: TRBD1; V gene: TRBV6-6; J gene: TRBJ1-4; CDR3 DNA: TGTGCCAGCAGTTACGGCACGGACAGGGGTGATGAAAAACTGTTTTTT; CDR3 protein: CASSYGTDRGDEKLFF
clone size: few; D gene: TRBD2; V gene: TRBV7-9; J gene: TRBJ2-1; CDR3 DNA: TGTGCCAGCAGCTTAGCCCTTCGACTAGCGGGGGAGCAGTTCTTC; CDR3 protein: CASSLALRLAGEQFF
clone size: few; D gene: NA; V gene: TRBV6-6; J gene: TRBJ1-2; CDR3 DNA: TGTGCCAGCAGTTACTCGTGGGGTTCTGGCTATGGCTACACCTTC; CDR3 protein: CASSYSWGSGYGYTF
clone size: NA; D gene: NA; V gene: TRBV9; J gene: TRBJ1-2; CDR3 DNA: TGTGCCAGCCGGGGTAGGGAAGGCTACACCTTC; CDR3 protein: CASRGREGYTF
clone size: many; D gene: NA; V gene: TRBV7-9; J gene: TRBJ2-7; CDR3 DNA: TGTGCCAGCAGTAAGGCCTCCAGAGAGCAGTACTTC; CDR3 protein: CASSKASREQYF
clone size: few; D gene: TRBD1; V gene: TRBV5-6; J gene: TRBJ2-1; CDR3 DNA: TGTGCCAGCAGCTTGATCCAGGGGGCAAACAATGAGCAGTTCTTC; CDR3 protein: CASSLIQGANNEQFF
clone size: few; D gene: NA; V gene: TRBV6-2/TRBV6-3; J gene: TRBJ1-1; CDR3 DNA: TGTGCCAGCGCGGGGTCTGTTGAAGCTTTCTTT; CDR3 protein: CASAGSVEAFF
clone size: NA; D gene: TRBD1; V gene: TRBV4-1; J gene: TRBJ1-5; CDR3 DNA: TGCGCTAGCAGCCAGTTTCAGGGGGACCAGCCCCAGCATTTT; CDR3 protein: CASSQFQGDQPQHF
clone size: NA; D gene: TRBD1; V gene: TRBV6-1; J gene: TRBJ1-5; CDR3 DNA: TGTGCCAGCAGGACAGGGGGGAACAATCAGCCCCAGCATTTT; CDR3 protein: CASRTGGNNQPQHF
clone size: NA; D gene: NA; V gene: TRBV2; J gene: TRBJ2-7; CDR3 DNA: TGTGCCAGCAGTGAAGGAATCCCCTACTACGAGCAGTACTTC; CDR3 protein: CASSEGIPYYEQYF
clone size: few; D gene: NA; V gene: TRBV27; J gene: TRBJ2-1; CDR3 DNA: TGTGCCAGCAGTTTTGACTACAATGAGCAGTTCTTC; CDR3 protein: CASSFDYNEQFF
clone size: NA; D gene: NA; V gene: TRBV2; J gene: TRBJ2-5; CDR3 DNA: TGTGCCAGCAGTGAACAGGGAGAGACCCAGTACTTC; CDR3 protein: CASSEQGETQYF
clone size: once; D gene: NA; V gene: TRBV7-4; J gene: TRBJ1-4; CDR3 DNA: TGTGCCAGCAGCTTAGTCGACCGGGTAATCGGGACCCTTAATGAAAAACTGTTTTTT; CDR3 protein: CASSLVDRVIGTLNEKLFF
clone size: many; D gene: NA; V gene: TRBV7-9; J gene: TRBJ1-1; CDR3 DNA: TGTGCCAGCAGCTTATGGGCGAGGACTGAAGCTTTCTTT; CDR3 protein: CASSLWARTEAFF
clone size: NA; D gene: NA; V gene: TRBV24-1; J gene: TRBJ2-2; CDR3 DNA: TGTGCCACCGGCCGGGGGACTAACACCGGGGAGCTGTTTTTT; CDR3 protein: CATGRGTNTGELFF
clone size: NA; D gene: TRBD2; V gene: TRBV29-1; J gene: TRBJ2-3; CDR3 DNA: TGCAGCGTTCAAACAAGCGGGGGGGCGGCAGATACGCAGTATTTT; CDR3 protein: CSVQTSGGAADTQYF
clone size: few; D gene: TRBD2; V gene: TRBV27; J gene: TRBJ2-5; CDR3 DNA: TGTGCCAGCAGTTCATCTGGACTAGCGGGCCCAACACGGGGGGAGACCCAGTACTTC; CDR3 protein: CASSSSGLAGPTRGETQYF
clone size: many; D gene: TRBD1; V gene: TRBV6-6; J gene: TRBJ2-3; CDR3 DNA: TGTGCCAGCAGTTACTCCCGACAGGGCCGAGGGGATACGCAGTATTTT; CDR3 protein: CASSYSRQGRGDTQYF
clone size: many; D gene: NA; V gene: TRBV6-1; J gene: TRBJ1-2; CDR3 DNA: TGTGCCAGTTCCTTTGGTGGGGGGCTGGGATATGGCTACACCTTC; CDR3 protein: CASSFGGGLGYGYTF
clone size: many; D gene: NA; V gene: TRBV5-5; J gene: TRBJ1-2; CDR3 DNA: TGTGCCAGCAGCGCCCGCTTGACTTGGGGGGGCTACACCTTC; CDR3 protein: CASSARLTWGGYTF